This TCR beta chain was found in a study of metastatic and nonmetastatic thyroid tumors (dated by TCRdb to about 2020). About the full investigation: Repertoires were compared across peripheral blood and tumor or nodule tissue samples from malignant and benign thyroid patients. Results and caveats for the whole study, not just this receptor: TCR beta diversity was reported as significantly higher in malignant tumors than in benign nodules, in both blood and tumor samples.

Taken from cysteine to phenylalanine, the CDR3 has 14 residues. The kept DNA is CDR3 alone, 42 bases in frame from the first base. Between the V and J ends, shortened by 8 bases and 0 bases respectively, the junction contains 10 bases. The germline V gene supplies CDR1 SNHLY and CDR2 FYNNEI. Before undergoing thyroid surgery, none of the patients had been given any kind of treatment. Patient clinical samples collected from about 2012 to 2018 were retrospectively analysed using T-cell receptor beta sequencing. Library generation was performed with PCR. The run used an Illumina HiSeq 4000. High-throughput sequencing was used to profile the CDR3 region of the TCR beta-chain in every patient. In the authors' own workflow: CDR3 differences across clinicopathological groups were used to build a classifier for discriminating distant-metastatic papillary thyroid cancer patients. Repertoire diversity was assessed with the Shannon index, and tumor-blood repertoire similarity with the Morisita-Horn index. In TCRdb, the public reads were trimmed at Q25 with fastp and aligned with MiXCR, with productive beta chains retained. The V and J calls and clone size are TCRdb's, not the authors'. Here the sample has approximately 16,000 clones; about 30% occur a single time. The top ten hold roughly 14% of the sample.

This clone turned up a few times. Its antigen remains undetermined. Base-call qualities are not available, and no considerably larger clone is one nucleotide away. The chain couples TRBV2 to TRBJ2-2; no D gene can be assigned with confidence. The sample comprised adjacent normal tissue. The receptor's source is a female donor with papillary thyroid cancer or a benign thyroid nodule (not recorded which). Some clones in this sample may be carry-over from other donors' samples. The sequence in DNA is TGTGCCAGCGTAAGAGCAACGAACACCGGGGAGCTGTTTTTT. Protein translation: CASVRATNTGELFF. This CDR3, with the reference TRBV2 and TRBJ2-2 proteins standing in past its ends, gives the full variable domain EPEVTQTPSHQVTQMGQEVILRCVPISNHLYFYWYRQILGQKVEFLVSFYNNEISEKSEIFDDQFSVERPDGSNFTLKIRSTKLEDSAMYFCASVRATNTGELFFGEGSRLTVL.